The subject of this entry is one T cell receptor (beta chain). The record originates from a study of blood T cell repertoires in COVID-19. Study-wide background: COVID-19 samples collected from the United States, Italy and Spain covered acute and convalescent phases. T cells, B-cell-depleted T cells, or PBMCs supplied cDNA or gDNA.

Germline V gene lookup returns CDR1 GTSNPN and CDR2 SVGIG (reference sequence). Trimming cost V 3 bases and J 5 bases; bases outside gene matches: 9. The length of the CDR3 is 15 residues. Original processing methods: Estimated nucleated cell counts came from reference gene primer amplification. TCRdb's copy holds only in-frame clones and misses some; the assay was immunoSEQ multiplex PCR. Clone size and the V and J calls come from that table; the DNA yielded D and trimming. The repertoire has about 42,000 clones, about 91% of them found once; the top ten carry just under 9.5%. The TCR sequence derives from a man aged 45-65 years with active COVID-19. What was sequenced was peripheral blood. This chain connects TRBV30 to TRBJ2-5; 10 bases are a match to TRBD2. CDR3 bases: TGTGCCTGGAGATTAGCGGGAGGAGCATTGGAGACCCAGTACTTC. Its protein product is CAWRLAGGALETQYF.